This is a list of T cell receptor beta chains from one sample in a study of shared clonotypes between healthy human individuals. Assay used: immunoSEQ multiplex PCR; TCRdb lists only in-frame clones, some missing. The sample records approximately 510,000 clones, around 74% being singletons. Sequencing input: PBMCs. These receptors were obtained from a woman in her forties in good health. Some clones in this sample may be carry-over from other donors' samples. Both conserved end residues are part of each CDR3. The D gene is left open where the match is weak. The listing skips clone size in some rows; elsewhere it reads once, few, many or a size class.

CDR3	DNA	J	D	V	size
CASSLGLTGVYEQYF	TGTGCCAGCAGTTTAGGGCTGACAGGTGTCTACGAGCAGTACTTC	TRBJ2-7	.	TRBV27	few
CASSTLQGAVLEQYF	TGTGCCAGCAGCACCCTACAGGGGGCCGTCCTCGAGCAGTACTTC	TRBJ2-7	TRBD1	TRBV11-2	.
CASSFRRAGGYNEQFF	TGTGCCAGCAGCTTTCGGAGGGCAGGAGGCTACAATGAGCAGTTCTTC	TRBJ2-1	.	TRBV11-2	.
CASSPRTGGLYGYTF	TGCGCCAGCAGCCCTCGGACAGGGGGCCTCTATGGCTACACCTTC	TRBJ1-2	TRBD1	TRBV4-3	.
CASSLRDYGETQYF	TGTGCCAGCAGCTTACGGGACTACGGAGAGACCCAGTACTTC	TRBJ2-5	TRBD2	TRBV9	.
CASSIPGARGSTDTQYF	TGTGCCAGCAGTATACCCGGGGCCCGGGGTAGCACAGATACGCAGTATTTT	TRBJ2-3	.	TRBV28	.
CASGFAGLAYF	TGTGCTAGTGGTTTTGCGGGACTAGCATACTTC	TRBJ2-5	TRBD2	TRBV12-5	.
CASSDSAGSTDTQYF	TGTGCCAGCAGTGACTCCGCAGGTAGTACAGATACGCAGTATTTT	TRBJ2-3	.	TRBV6-4	.
CASSTQDRANYGYTF	TGTGCCAGCAGTACCCAAGACAGGGCTAACTATGGCTACACCTTC	TRBJ1-2	TRBD1	TRBV25-1	.
CASSRRIAGGTSTDTQYF	TGTGCCAGCAGCCGCCGAATCGCGGGAGGAACTAGCACAGATACGCAGTATTTT	TRBJ2-3	TRBD2	TRBV7-3	.
CASSLSGFSYNEQFF	TGCGCCAGCAGCTTAAGCGGGTTTTCCTACAATGAGCAGTTCTTC	TRBJ2-1	.	TRBV5-1	.
CASSLPPRDSRGNTIYF	TGCGCCAGCAGCCTTCCCCCCCGGGACAGCCGAGGAAACACCATATATTTT	TRBJ1-3	TRBD1	TRBV4-1	.
CASSSAGLHTDTQYF	TGTGCCAGCTCATCAGCGGGACTCCACACAGATACGCAGTATTTT	TRBJ2-3	TRBD2	TRBV18	.
CASSPPTANTEAFF	TGTGCCAGCAGCCCACCGACGGCGAACACTGAAGCTTTCTTT	TRBJ1-1	.	TRBV11-2	.
CASTSGVPIYGYTF	TGTGCCAGCACCTCGGGGGTGCCCATCTATGGCTACACCTTC	TRBJ1-2	.	TRBV28	.
CATSRGGTGGTGELFF	TGTGCCACCAGCAGAGGAGGGACAGGGGGCACCGGGGAGCTGTTTTTT	TRBJ2-2	TRBD1	TRBV15	.
CASSPGLFFYEQYF	TGTGCCAGCAGCCCGGGACTCTTTTTCTACGAGCAGTACTTC	TRBJ2-7	.	TRBV5-6	.
CASRGVGLAGEAKNIQYF	TGTGCCAGTAGGGGAGTGGGACTAGCGGGAGAAGCCAAAAACATTCAGTACTTC	TRBJ2-4	TRBD2	TRBV19	.
CASGLVGVAGLTDTQYF	TGTGCTAGTGGTTTGGTAGGGGTAGCGGGACTCACAGATACGCAGTATTTT	TRBJ2-3	TRBD2	TRBV12-5	.
CSVEVRSRQETQYF	TGCAGCGTTGAAGTAAGGTCGCGGCAAGAGACCCAGTACTTC	TRBJ2-5	.	TRBV29-1	.
CSERAGGDTQYF	TGCAGCGAAAGGGCGGGCGGAGATACGCAGTATTTT	TRBJ2-3	.	TRBV29-1	few
CASSRAGTSTDTQYF	TGTGCCAGCAGCCGCGCCGGGACTAGCACAGATACGCAGTATTTT	TRBJ2-3	.	TRBV14	.
CASSPGGTNQPQHF	TGTGCCAGCAGCCCCGGCGGGACGAATCAGCCCCAGCATTTT	TRBJ1-5	.	TRBV2	many
CASSSYVGLAGVLAKNIQYF	TGTGCCAGCAGCTCCTACGTGGGACTAGCGGGAGTCCTAGCCAAAAACATTCAGTACTTC	TRBJ2-4	TRBD2	TRBV5-4	few
CASSFRVRGEQYF	TGTGCCAGCAGTTTTAGAGTCCGGGGCGAGCAGTACTTC	TRBJ2-7	.	TRBV27	.
CASSGMGADNQPQHF	TGTGCCAGCAGTGGCATGGGGGCTGACAATCAGCCCCAGCATTTT	TRBJ1-5	.	TRBV2	.
CASSFRGQPYGYTF	TGTGCCAGCAGCTTTCGGGGCCAACCGTATGGCTACACCTTC	TRBJ1-2	.	TRBV5-4	.
CASSPPGGPYEQYF	TGTGCCAGCTCACCACCGGGAGGGCCTTACGAGCAGTACTTC	TRBJ2-7	TRBD2	TRBV18	.
CASSALPNTGELFF	TGTGCCAGTAGTGCGTTACCGAACACCGGGGAGCTGTTTTTT	TRBJ2-2	.	TRBV19	.
CASSEFRTSGRANEQFF	TGCGCCAGCAGTGAGTTCCGGACTAGCGGGAGGGCGAATGAGCAGTTCTTC	TRBJ2-1	TRBD2	TRBV10-2	many
CASSLMPWEGEADTQYF	TGTGCCAGCAGCTTAATGCCATGGGAGGGCGAGGCAGATACGCAGTATTTT	TRBJ2-3	TRBD2	TRBV7-3	once
CAWTNLMVLGTVYSYEQYF	TGTGCCTGGACAAATTTGATGGTCCTTGGGACAGTGTACTCCTACGAGCAGTACTTC	TRBJ2-7	TRBD1	TRBV30	once
CAWTRRERNEKLFF	TGTGCCTGGACTCGACGGGAGCGTAATGAAAAACTGTTTTTT	TRBJ1-4	.	TRBV30	few
CASSPWGEGLEDTQYF	TGTGCCAGCAGCCCCTGGGGGGAGGGCCTCGAAGATACGCAGTATTTT	TRBJ2-3	TRBD2	TRBV7-9	.
CASSEGEAPDADTQYF	TGTGCCAGCAGTGAAGGGGAGGCCCCCGACGCAGATACGCAGTATTTT	TRBJ2-3	.	TRBV6-1	.
CASSLAGGSSYEQYF	TGTGCCAGCAGCTTAGCGGGAGGGAGCTCCTACGAGCAGTACTTC	TRBJ2-7	TRBD2	TRBV11-2	.
CASSELDSSGNTIYF	TGTGCCAGCTCAGAACTGGACAGCTCTGGAAACACCATATATTTT	TRBJ1-3	.	TRBV18	.
CSVPGKSPYEQYF	TGCAGCGTTCCGGGAAAGTCCCCCTACGAGCAGTACTTC	TRBJ2-7	.	TRBV29-1	.
CATSRDGRGAGELNTEAFF	TGTGCCACCAGCAGAGATGGTCGGGGGGCAGGCGAATTGAACACTGAAGCTTTCTTT	TRBJ1-1	.	TRBV15	.
CASSLGLGNQPQHF	TGTGCCAGCAGCTTGGGACTGGGGAATCAGCCCCAGCATTTT	TRBJ1-5	.	TRBV7-2	.
CASSPTANTGELFF	TGTGCCAGCAGTCCTACAGCGAACACCGGGGAGCTGTTTTTT	TRBJ2-2	.	TRBV28	.
CAISDDRAGETQYF	TGTGCCATCAGCGACGATAGGGCTGGAGAGACCCAGTACTTC	TRBJ2-5	.	TRBV10-3	.